Following are 21 T cell receptor beta chains from one sample sequenced in a study of beta chain features in type 1 diabetes. The whole isolated RNA underwent reverse transcription, so sequencing captured expressed TCRB transcripts. This table comes from immunoSEQ multiplex PCR, and its TCRdb copy is limited to in-frame clones, with some not included. The sample has 300,000 to 400,000 clones, 13% seen once. For these TCRs, the target antigens are not known. General study results and limits: When Type 1 diabetes patients were examined, their TCRB CDR3s proved moderately but significantly shorter in all four CD4+ subsets.

The sequenced sample was naive CD4+ T cells from blood. The receptor source for this set is a woman in her late teens or twenties with type 1 diabetes.

This chain connects TRBV5-4 to TRBJ2-5; 11 bases fit TRBD2. Germline CDR1 and CDR2: SGHNT and YYREEE (reference sequence). After removal of 1 base from V and 7 bases from J, the junction contained 6 bases not matched to a gene. The CDR3 is 15 residues long. CDR3 DNA sequence: TGTGCCAGCAGCTTGTTAGCGGGAGGGGAGCGGACCCAGTACTTC. This sequence encodes CASSLLAGGERTQYF. The complete variable domain, with remaining parts taken from reference TRBV5-4 and TRBJ2-5, reads ETGVTQSPTHLIKTRGQQVTLRCSSQSGHNTVSWYQQALGQGPQFIFQYYREEENGRGNFPPRFSGLQFPNYSSELNVNALELDDSALYLCASSLLAGGERTQYFGPGTRLLVL.

As regards this clone: One end of the junction does not line up with germline, which may come from a read error. V gene TRBV19 combines with J gene TRBJ1-1, with TRBD1 identical over 8 bases. Germline CDR1 and CDR2: LNHDA and SQIVND (reference sequence). CDR3 length: 11 amino acids. Here the CDR3 reads CASNFGQGGVF. The CDR3 nucleotides are TGTGCCAGTAACTTCGGACAGGGTGGGGTCTTT.

A few counts support this clone. The rearrangement joins TRBV19 to TRBJ2-5; 7 bases are a match to TRBD2. CDR1 is LNHDA, CDR2 SQIVND, per germline (reference sequence). The CDR3 length is 16 residues. Trimming took 5 bases from V and 1 from J; bases not matched to a gene: 10. The CDR3 DNA sequence: TGTGCCAGTAGTTCCCGACTAGCTCCCAGCCAAGAGACCCAGTACTTC. Residues: CASSSRLAPSQETQYF.

The chain links TRBV5-1 to TRBJ2-2; TRBD1 matches at 7 bases. The CDR3 has 15 residues. Germline loops: CDR1 SGHRS, CDR2 YFSETQ. J was trimmed by 3 bases and V by 3 bases; bases with no gene match: 5. CDR3 DNA sequence: TGCGCCAGCAGCTCGACAGGGTTGGACACCGGGGAGCTGTTTTTT. This encodes CASSSTGLDTGELFF.

The table lists this clone with a few counts. Other nucleotide sequences from this sample produce the same CDR3. The rearrangement links TRBV6-5 to TRBJ1-1, with D perhaps matching TRBD1 (5 bases). CDR3 size: 14 residues. The germline V and J ends were trimmed by 0 bases and 1 base, with 6 bases remaining between them. CDR1 and CDR2 (germline): MNHEY, SVGAGI. DNA of the CDR3: TGTGCCAGCAGTTACTCGGGGGGGAACACTGAAGCTTTCTTT. Residues: CASSYSGGNTEAFF.

This clone was seen a few times. V gene TRBV28 combines with J gene TRBJ1-1, with TRBD1 matching 9 bases. J was trimmed by 5 bases and V by 6 bases; bases with no gene match: 7. The CDR3 consists of 14 residues. CDR1 is MDHEN, CDR2 SYDVKM, per germline. The CDR3 sequence is CASRGTGTGTEAFF. CDR3 nucleotide sequence: TGTGCCAGCAGGGGGACAGGGACGGGGACTGAAGCTTTCTTT.

This clone appeared a few times. Other DNA sequences of this sample code for an identical CDR3. The rearrangement uses TRBV9 and TRBJ2-3, with 7 bases that match TRBD2. The V gene's germline CDR1 is SGDLS and CDR2 YYNGEE. The CDR3 runs 16 residues. V lost 2 bases to trimming and J lost 3 bases; unmatched junction nucleotides: 9. CDR3 residues: CASSVGIAGPTDTQYF. As DNA, the CDR3 is TGTGCCAGCAGCGTTGGGATAGCGGGCCCTACAGATACGCAGTATTTT.

This chain uses TRBV28 with TRBJ2-3; D is perhaps TRBD1 (6 bases). CDR3 length: 15 residues. V lost 5 bases and J lost 0, with 12 bases in between. CDR1 and CDR2 from the germline V gene are MDHEN and SYDVKM. In DNA form, the CDR3 reads TGTGCCAGCAGTACCACAGGGATGAGCACAGATACGCAGTATTTT. It encodes CASSTTGMSTDTQYF.

In this sample, this clone turned up a few times. The rearrangement joins TRBV7-2 to TRBJ1-2, with D maybe TRBD1 (5 bases). Germline values: CDR1 SGHTA, CDR2 FQGNSA. Trimming pared 6 bases from V and 3 bases from J, leaving 11 bases between. The CDR3 totals 13 residues. CDR3 coding DNA: TGTGCCAGCAGTTATGACAGAGACTATGGCTACACCTTC. Protein: CASSYDRDYGYTF.

The chain carries TRBV18 and TRBJ2-1; 8 bases are shared with TRBD1. Trimming cost V 3 bases and J 4 bases; bases outside gene matches: 5. This CDR3 region has 15 residues. In germline, CDR1 is KGHSH, CDR2 LQKENI. The CDR3 DNA is TGTGCCAGCTCACCGAACAGGGGGGTTTACAATGAGCAGTTCTTC. Translation: CASSPNRGVYNEQFF. The whole variable domain, remainder taken from reference TRBV18 and TRBJ2-1, is NAGVMQNPRHLVRRRGQEARLRCSPMKGHSHVYWYRQLPEEGLKFMVYLQKENIIDESGMPKERFSAEFPKEGPSILRIQQVVRGDSAAYFCASSPNRGVYNEQFFGPGTRLTVL.

This clone has more than one count but fewer than ten. The rearrangement uses TRBV6-5 and TRBJ2-2, with D possibly matching TRBD2 (6 bases). CDR1 is MNHEY, CDR2 SVGAGI, per germline. This CDR3 spans 15 amino acids. Trimming removed 5 bases from V and 3 bases from J, with 13 bases in between. The CDR3 spells CASSHTGGYTGELFF. As DNA, the CDR3 is TGTGCCAGCAGTCACACCGGAGGGTACACCGGGGAGCTGTTTTTT.

This clone has a handful of counts. The CDR3 sequence: CASSLERRELAKNIQYF. The CDR3 DNA follows: TGTGCCAGCAGCTTAGAACGGCGGGAACTAGCCAAAAACATTCAGTACTTC. The chain uses TRBV7-8 and TRBJ2-4, with D perhaps TRBD2 (6 bases). Looked up from germline, CDR1 is SGHVS and CDR2 is FQNEAQ. The V gene lost 1 base and the J gene lost 0 bases, with 13 bases spanning the gap. The CDR3 is 17 residues long.

The chain is built from TRBV6-6 and TRBJ2-3, with TRBD2 matching over 12 bases. Germline assignment: CDR1 MNHNY and CDR2 SVGAGI (reference sequence). CDR3 length: 16 amino acids. Trimming took 6 bases from V and 2 from J; bases not matched to a gene: 6. CDR3 loop: CASSLRLAGVTDTQYF. Written as DNA, the CDR3 is TGTGCCAGCAGCCTTCGACTAGCGGGAGTCACAGATACGCAGTATTTT.

The chain has TRBV28 and TRBJ2-7, with 14 positions matching TRBD2. Germline CDR1 MDHEN, CDR2 SYDVKM. CDR3 length: 15 residues. V was pared by 4 bases and J by 5 bases, with 4 bases of the junction left unmatched. The CDR3 is CASSSWTSGRNEQYF. CDR3 DNA sequence: TGTGCCAGCAGTTCCTGGACTAGCGGGAGGAACGAGCAGTACTTC.

The chain joins TRBV29-1 to TRBJ2-3, with 14 nucleotides matching TRBD2. CDR1 SQVTM and CDR2 ANQGSEA come from the germline V gene. Losses at the gene ends were 6 bases for V and 3 bases for J; bases not matched to a gene: 2. CDR3 length: 14 residues. The CDR3 protein is CSVWTSGGTDTQYF. The CDR3 DNA reads TGCAGCGTATGGACTAGCGGGGGGACAGATACGCAGTATTTT.

In its sample, this clone was seen a few times. The rearrangement uses TRBV30 and TRBJ2-7; the D gene is possibly TRBD2 (6 bases). Trimming removed 0 bases from V and 5 bases from J, with 14 bases in between. Germline V gene lookup returns CDR1 GTSNPN and CDR2 SVGIG (reference sequence). The CDR3 covers 14 residues. The CDR3, as DNA: TGTGCCTGGAGTGTAGGCCGGGGGATGAACGAGCAGTACTTC. It yields the protein CAWSVGRGMNEQYF.

This clone turned up a few times. CDR3 coding DNA: TGTGCCAGCATGAGGTGGACTGAAGCTTTCTTT. It encodes CASMRWTEAFF. The chain carries TRBV28 and TRBJ1-1; D gene ambiguous. Germline CDR1 reads MDHEN; CDR2 reads SYDVKM. Trimming cost V 7 bases and J 5 bases, with 8 bases left between them. This CDR3 is built from 11 residues.

V usage is TRBV2 and J usage is TRBJ2-1; 8 bases map to TRBD2. CDR3 length equals 15 residues. The V segment lost 1 base and the J segment 9 bases; nucleotides outside the gene matches: 8. Germline CDR1 reads SNHLY; CDR2 reads FYNNEI. The chain's CDR3 is CASSEEVSGKVEQFF. CDR3 in DNA: TGTGCCAGCAGTGAAGAGGTTAGCGGGAAGGTTGAGCAGTTCTTC.

The V call is TRBV27, the J call TRBJ1-2; a weak D match, TRBD1 (5 bases). Trimming took 8 bases from V and 3 from J, leaving 19 bases between them. The germline V gene has CDR1 MNHEY and CDR2 SMNVEV (reference sequence). This CDR3 has 15 residues. CDR3 residues: CASRRTGESDYGYTF. In nucleotides, the CDR3 is TGTGCCAGCCGCCGCACGGGGGAATCCGACTATGGCTACACCTTC.

This clone was counted between two and nine times. This sequence joins TRBV20-1 and TRBJ1-1; D not certain. From germline, CDR1 is DFQATT and CDR2 SNEGSKA (reference sequence). This CDR3 is built from 10 residues. Trimming cost V 6 bases and J 3 bases, with 5 bases left between them. The CDR3, as DNA: TGCAGTGCGCCAGACACTGAAGCTTTCTTT. Protein sequence: CSAPDTEAFF.

This clone was counted only a few times. The rearrangement links TRBV7-9 to TRBJ2-3; D unclear. This CDR3 is built from 12 residues. Germline V lookup: CDR1 SEHNR, CDR2 FQNEAQ (reference sequence). V gave up 5 bases and J gave up 4 bases, with 7 bases separating them. The CDR3 region is CASSVTPDTQYF. As DNA, the CDR3 is TGTGCCAGCAGCGTTACTCCAGATACGCAGTATTTT. Full variable domain (rest looked up from reference TRBV7-9 and TRBJ2-3): DTGVSQNPRHKITKRGQNVTFRCDPISEHNRLYWYRQTLGQGPEFLTYFQNEAQLEKSRLLSDRFSAERPKGSFSTLEIQRTEQGDSAMYLCASSVTPDTQYFGPGTRLTVL.